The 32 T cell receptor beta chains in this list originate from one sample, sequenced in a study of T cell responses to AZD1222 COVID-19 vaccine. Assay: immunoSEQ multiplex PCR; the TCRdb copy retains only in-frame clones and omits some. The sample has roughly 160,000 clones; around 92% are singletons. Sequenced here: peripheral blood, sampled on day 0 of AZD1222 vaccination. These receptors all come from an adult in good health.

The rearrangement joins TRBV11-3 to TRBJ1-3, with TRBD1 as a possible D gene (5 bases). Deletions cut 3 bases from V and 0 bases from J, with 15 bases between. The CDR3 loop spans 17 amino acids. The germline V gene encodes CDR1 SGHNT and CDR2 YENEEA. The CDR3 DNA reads TGTGCCAGCAGCTTGTTTCGACAGCCGCTCTCTGGAAACACCATATATTTT. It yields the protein CASSLFRQPLSGNTIYF.

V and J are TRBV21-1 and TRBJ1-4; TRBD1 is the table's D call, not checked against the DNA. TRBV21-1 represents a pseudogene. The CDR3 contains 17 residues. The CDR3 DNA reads TGTGCCAGCAGCAGCGCGGGACAGGGTTGTATTAGAGAAAAACTGTTTTTT. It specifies CASSSAGQGCIREKLFF.

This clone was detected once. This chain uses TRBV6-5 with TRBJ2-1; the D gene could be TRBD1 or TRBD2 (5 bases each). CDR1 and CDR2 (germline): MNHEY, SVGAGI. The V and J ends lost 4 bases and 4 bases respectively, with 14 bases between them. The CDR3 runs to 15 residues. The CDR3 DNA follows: TGTGCCAGCAGTTCGGGACCGGAACCTTACAATGAGCAGTTCTTC. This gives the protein CASSSGPEPYNEQFF.

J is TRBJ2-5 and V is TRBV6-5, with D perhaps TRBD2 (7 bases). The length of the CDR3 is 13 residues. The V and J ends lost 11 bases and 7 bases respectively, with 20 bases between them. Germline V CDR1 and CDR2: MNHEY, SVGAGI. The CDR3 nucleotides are TGTGCCGGGAGGGAAAGGGGGGCCGGGACCCAGTACTTC. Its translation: CAGRERGAGTQYF.

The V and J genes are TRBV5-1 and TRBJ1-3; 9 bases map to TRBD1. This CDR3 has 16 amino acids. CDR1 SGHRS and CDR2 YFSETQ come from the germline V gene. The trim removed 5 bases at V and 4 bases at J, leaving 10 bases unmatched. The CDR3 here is CASSQTGTGLGNTIYF. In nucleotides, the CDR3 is TGCGCCAGCAGTCAAACCGGGACAGGGTTGGGAAACACCATATATTTT. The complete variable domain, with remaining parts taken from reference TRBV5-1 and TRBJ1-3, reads KAGVTQTPRYLIKTRGQQVTLSCSPISGHRSVSWYQQTPGQGLQFLFEYFSETQRNKGNFPGRFSGRQFSNSRSEMNVSTLELGDSALYLCASSQTGTGLGNTIYFGEGSWLTVV.

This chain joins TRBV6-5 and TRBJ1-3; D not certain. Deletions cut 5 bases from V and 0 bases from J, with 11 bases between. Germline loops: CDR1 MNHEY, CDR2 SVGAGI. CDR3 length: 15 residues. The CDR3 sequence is CASSQDGNSGNTIYF. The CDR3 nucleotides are TGTGCCAGCAGTCAGGACGGCAACTCTGGAAACACCATATATTTT.

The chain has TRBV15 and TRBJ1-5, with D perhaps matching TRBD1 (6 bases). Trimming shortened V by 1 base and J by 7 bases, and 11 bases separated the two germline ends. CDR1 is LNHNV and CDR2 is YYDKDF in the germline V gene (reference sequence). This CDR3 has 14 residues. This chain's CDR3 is CATSRAGEGQPQHF. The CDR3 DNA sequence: TGTGCCACCAGCAGAGCAGGGGAAGGACAGCCCCAGCATTTT. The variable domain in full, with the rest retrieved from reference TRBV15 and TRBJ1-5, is DAMVIQNPRYQVTQFGKPVTLSCSQTLNHNVMYWYQQKSSQAPKLLFHYYDKDFNNEADTPDNFQSRRPNTSFCFLDIRSPGLGDTAMYLCATSRAGEGQPQHFGDGTRLSIL.

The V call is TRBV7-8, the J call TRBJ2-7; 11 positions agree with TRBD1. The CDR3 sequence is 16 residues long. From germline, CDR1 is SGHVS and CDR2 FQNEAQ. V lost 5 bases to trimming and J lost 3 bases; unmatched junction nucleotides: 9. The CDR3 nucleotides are TGTGCCAGCAGCCCGAGAAAGGGACAGGGGGGCTACGAGCAGTACTTC. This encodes CASSPRKGQGGYEQYF.

This chain's CDR3 is CASSDWHEQFF. The DNA of the CDR3 is TGTGCCAGCAGTGATTGGCATGAGCAGTTCTTC. The chain carries TRBV27 and TRBJ2-1; D is unresolved. CDR3 length: 11 residues. Germline CDR1 reads MNHEY; CDR2 reads SMNVEV (reference sequence). V lost 5 bases, J lost 8 bases, and 7 bases lay in between.

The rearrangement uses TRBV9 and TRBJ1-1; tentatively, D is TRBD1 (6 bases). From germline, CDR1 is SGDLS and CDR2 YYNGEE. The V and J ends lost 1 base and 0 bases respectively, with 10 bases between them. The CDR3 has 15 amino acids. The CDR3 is CASSVLGHLNTEAFF. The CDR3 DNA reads TGTGCCAGCAGCGTACTGGGACACCTGAACACTGAAGCTTTCTTT.

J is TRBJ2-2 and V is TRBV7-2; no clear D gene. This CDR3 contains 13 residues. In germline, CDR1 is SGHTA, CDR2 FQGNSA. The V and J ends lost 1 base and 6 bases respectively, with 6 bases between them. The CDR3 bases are TGTGCCAGCAGCTTAGTGGTTCCCGGGGAGCTGTTTTTT. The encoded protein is CASSLVVPGELFF.

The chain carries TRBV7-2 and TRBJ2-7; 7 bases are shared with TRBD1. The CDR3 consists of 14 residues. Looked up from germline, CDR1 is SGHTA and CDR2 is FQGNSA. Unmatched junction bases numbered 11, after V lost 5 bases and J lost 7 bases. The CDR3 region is CASSTGDRVGEQYF. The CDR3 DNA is TGTGCCAGCAGCACAGGGGACCGGGTAGGGGAGCAGTACTTC.

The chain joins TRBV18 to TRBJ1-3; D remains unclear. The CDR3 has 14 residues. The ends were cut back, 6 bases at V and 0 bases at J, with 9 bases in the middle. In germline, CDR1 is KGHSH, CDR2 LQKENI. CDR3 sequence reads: CASSPKISGNTIYF. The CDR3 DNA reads TGTGCCAGCTCGCCAAAGATCTCTGGAAACACCATATATTTT.

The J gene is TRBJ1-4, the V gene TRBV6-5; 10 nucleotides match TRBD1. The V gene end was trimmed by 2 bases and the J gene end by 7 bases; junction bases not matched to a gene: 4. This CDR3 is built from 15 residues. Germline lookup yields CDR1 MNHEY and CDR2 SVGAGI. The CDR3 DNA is TGTGCCAGCAGTTACCGACAGGGGGCGCTTGAAAAACTGTTTTTT. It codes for CASSYRQGALEKLFF.

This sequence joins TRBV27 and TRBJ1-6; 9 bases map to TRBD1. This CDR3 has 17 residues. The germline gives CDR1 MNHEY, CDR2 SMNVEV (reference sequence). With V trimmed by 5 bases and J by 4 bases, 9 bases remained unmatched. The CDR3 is CASSPDRGGLYNSPLHF. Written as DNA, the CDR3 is TGTGCCAGCAGTCCAGACAGGGGGGGACTTTATAATTCACCCCTCCACTTT.

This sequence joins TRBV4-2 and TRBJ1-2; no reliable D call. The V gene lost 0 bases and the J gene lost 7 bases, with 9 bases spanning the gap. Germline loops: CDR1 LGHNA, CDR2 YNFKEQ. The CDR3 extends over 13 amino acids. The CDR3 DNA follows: TGTGCCAGCAGCCAAGACACTGTTACTGGCTACACCTTC. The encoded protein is CASSQDTVTGYTF.

The CDR3 DNA follows: TGTGCCAGCTCACCCGGCATCTACAATGAGCAGTTCTTC. Amino acids: CASSPGIYNEQFF. This sequence joins TRBV18 and TRBJ2-1; D unresolved. CDR3 size: 13 residues. Trimming took 3 bases from V and 3 from J, leaving 6 bases between them. The germline CDR1 and CDR2 sequences are KGHSH and LQKENI.

The CDR3 DNA sequence: TGCGCCAGCAGATCCGGGAGTCATTCACCCCTCCACTTT. Translated: CASRSGSHSPLHF. This sequence joins TRBV4-1 and TRBJ1-6, with no clear D. The CDR3 loop spans 13 amino acids. Trimming shortened V by 6 bases and J by 8 bases, and 11 bases separated the two germline ends. Germline CDR1 MGHRA, CDR2 YSYEKL.

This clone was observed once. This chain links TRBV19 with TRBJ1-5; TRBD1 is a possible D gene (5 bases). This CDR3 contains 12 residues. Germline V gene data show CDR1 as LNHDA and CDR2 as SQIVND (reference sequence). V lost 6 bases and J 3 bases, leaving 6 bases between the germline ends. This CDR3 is CASRDTNQPQHF. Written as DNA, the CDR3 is TGTGCCAGTAGGGACACCAATCAGCCCCAGCATTTT.

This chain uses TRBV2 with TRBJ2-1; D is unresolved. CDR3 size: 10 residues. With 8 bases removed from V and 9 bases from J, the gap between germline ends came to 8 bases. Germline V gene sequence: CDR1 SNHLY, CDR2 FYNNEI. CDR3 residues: CASGGGEQFF. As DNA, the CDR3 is TGTGCCAGCGGCGGCGGTGAGCAGTTCTTC.

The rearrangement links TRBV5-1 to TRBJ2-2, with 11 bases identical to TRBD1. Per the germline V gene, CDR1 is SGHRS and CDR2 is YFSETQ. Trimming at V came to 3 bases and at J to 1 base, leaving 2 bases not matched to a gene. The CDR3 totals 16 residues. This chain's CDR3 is CASSWGQGVNTGELFF. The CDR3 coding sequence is TGCGCCAGCAGCTGGGGACAGGGGGTGAACACCGGGGAGCTGTTTTTT. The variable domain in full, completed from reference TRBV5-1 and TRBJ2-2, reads KAGVTQTPRYLIKTRGQQVTLSCSPISGHRSVSWYQQTPGQGLQFLFEYFSETQRNKGNFPGRFSGRQFSNSRSEMNVSTLELGDSALYLCASSWGQGVNTGELFFGEGSRLTVL.

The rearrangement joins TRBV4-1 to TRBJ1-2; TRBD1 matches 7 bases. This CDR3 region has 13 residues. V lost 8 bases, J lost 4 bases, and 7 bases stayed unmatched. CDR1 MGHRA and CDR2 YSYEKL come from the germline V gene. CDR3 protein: CASRQGESYGYTF. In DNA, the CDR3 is TGCGCCAGCCGACAGGGTGAAAGCTATGGCTACACCTTC.

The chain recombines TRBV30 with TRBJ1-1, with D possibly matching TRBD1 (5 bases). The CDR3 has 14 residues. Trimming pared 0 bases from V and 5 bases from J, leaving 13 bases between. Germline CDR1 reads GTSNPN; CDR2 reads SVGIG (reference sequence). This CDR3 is CAWSVLAGTTEAFF. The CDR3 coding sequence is TGTGCCTGGAGTGTACTGGCGGGGACGACTGAAGCTTTCTTT.

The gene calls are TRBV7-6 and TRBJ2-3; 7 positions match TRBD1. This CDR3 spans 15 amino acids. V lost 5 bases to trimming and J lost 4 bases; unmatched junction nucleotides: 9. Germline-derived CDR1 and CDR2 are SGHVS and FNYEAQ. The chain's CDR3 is CASSPGQVAPDTQYF. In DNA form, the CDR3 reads TGTGCCAGCAGCCCCGGACAGGTGGCCCCAGATACGCAGTATTTT.

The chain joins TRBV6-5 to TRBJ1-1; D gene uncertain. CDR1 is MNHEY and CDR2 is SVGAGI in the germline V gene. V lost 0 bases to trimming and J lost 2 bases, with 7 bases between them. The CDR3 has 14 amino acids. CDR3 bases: TGTGCCAGCAGTTACTCAGAGGGTAACACTGAAGCTTTCTTT. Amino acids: CASSYSEGNTEAFF.

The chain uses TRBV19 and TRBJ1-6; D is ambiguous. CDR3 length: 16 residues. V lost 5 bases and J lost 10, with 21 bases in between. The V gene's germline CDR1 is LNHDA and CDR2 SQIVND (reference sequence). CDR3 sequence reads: CASSLVPNVFGSPLHF. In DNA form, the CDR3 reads TGTGCCAGTAGTCTTGTCCCAAATGTATTCGGGTCACCCCTCCACTTT.

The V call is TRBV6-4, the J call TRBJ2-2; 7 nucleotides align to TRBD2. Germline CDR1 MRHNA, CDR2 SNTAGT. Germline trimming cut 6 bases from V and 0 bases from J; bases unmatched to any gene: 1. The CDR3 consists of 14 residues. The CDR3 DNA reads TGTGCCAGCAGGGGGGGGGCGAACACCGGGGAGCTGTTTTTT. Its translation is CASRGGANTGELFF.

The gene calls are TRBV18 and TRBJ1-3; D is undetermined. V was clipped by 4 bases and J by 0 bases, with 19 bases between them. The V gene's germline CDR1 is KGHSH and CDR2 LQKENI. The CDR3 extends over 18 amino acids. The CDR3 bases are TGTGCCAGCTCACTCTTGGCTCGGCTTCCCCGCTCTGGAAACACCATATATTTT. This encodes CASSLLARLPRSGNTIYF.

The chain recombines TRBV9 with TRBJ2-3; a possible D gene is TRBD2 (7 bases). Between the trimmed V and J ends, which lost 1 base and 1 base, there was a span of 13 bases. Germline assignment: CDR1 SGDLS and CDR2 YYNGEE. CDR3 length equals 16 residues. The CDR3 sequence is CASSVRGGDRTDTQYF. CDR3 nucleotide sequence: TGTGCCAGCAGCGTAAGGGGGGGGGATCGCACAGATACGCAGTATTTT.

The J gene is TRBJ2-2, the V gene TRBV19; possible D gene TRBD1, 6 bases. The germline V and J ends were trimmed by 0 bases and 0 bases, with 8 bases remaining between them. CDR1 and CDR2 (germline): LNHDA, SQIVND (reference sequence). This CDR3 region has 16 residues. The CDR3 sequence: CASSIESGANTGELFF. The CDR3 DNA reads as TGTGCCAGTAGTATAGAATCAGGGGCGAACACCGGGGAGCTGTTTTTT. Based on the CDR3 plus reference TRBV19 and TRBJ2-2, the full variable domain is DGGITQSPKYLFRKEGQNVTLSCEQNLNHDAMYWYRQDPGQGLRLIYYSQIVNDFQKGDIAEGYSVSREKKESFPLTVTSAQKNPTAFYLCASSIESGANTGELFFGEGSRLTVL.

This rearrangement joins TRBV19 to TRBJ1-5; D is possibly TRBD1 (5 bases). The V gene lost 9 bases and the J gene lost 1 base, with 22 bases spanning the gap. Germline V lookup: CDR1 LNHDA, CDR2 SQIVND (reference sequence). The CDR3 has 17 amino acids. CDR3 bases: TGTGCCAGATCCGGGGACGTGAGTAAGGAAAGCAATCAGCCCCAGCATTTT. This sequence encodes CARSGDVSKESNQPQHF.

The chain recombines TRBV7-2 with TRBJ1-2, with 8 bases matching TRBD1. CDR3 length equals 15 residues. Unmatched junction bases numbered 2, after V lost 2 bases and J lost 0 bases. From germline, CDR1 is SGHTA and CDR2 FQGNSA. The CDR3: CASSLSTGANYGYTF. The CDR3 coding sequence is TGTGCCAGCAGCTTATCGACAGGGGCTAACTATGGCTACACCTTC.